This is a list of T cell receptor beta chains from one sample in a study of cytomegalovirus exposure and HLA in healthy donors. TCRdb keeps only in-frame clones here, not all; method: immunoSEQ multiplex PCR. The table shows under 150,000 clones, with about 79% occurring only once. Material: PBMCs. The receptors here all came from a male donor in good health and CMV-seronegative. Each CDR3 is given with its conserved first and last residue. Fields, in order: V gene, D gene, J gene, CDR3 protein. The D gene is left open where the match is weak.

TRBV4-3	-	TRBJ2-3	CASSQDRLGSGDTQYF
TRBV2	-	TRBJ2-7	CASSEALQVQQYF
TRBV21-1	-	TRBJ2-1	CASSKEGDRSYNEQFF
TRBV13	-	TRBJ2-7	CASSWAQTAEQYF
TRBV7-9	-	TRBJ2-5	CASSTRRQEETQYF
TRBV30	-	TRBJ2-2	CAWSVGQGTNTGELFF
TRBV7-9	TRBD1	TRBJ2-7	CASSIWTGDEQYF
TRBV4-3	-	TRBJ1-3	CASSLTWGGAGNTIYF
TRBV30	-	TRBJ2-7	CAWSVGQAYEQYF
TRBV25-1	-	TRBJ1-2	CASSTGYGYTF
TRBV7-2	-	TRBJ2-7	CASSLYRNDYEQYF
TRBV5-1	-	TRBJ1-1	CASSLSTPSEAFF
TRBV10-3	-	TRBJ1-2	CAISESSRALYGYTF
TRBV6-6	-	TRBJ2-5	CASSGNRVQETQYF
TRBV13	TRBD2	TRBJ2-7	CASSSIAGASYEQYF
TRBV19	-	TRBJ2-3	CASSMRVGGSSSTDTQYF
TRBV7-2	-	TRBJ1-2	CASSLRQLMSSYTF
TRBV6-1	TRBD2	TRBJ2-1	CASSAPGLSDEQFF
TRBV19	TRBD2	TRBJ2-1	CASTRLAGPSGNEQFF
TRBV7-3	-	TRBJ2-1	CASSLSPLDGSYPYNEQFF
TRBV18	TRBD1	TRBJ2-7	CASTTETGAHEQYF
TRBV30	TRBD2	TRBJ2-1	CAWSVASGTENEQFF
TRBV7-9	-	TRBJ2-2	CASSPPWEADTGELFF
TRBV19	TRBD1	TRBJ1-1	CASSLPGGHTEAFF
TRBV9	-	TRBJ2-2	CASSTSSTTGELFF
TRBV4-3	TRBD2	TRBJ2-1	CASSQDVVAGGGVYNEQFF
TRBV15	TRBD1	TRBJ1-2	CATSSLRDRGYGYTF
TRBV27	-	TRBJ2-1	CASSPRGGNEQFF
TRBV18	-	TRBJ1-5	CASSSQGSQPQHF
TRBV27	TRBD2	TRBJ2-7	CASSLTAGATYEQYF
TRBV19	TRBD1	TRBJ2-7	CASSIRSRDSSYEQYF
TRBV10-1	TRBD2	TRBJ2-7	CATSGSGEQYF
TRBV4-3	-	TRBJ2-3	CASNQDFLGTDTQYF
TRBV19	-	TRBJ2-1	CASRRAGLNEQFF
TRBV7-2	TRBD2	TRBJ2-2	CASSLGLATGELFF
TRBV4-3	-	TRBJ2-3	CASSHIGDTQYF
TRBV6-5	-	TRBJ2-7	CASKGTGKQDEQYF
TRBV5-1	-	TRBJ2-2	CASSPDLLTGELFF
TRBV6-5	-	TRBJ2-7	CASRPPGVSGEQYF
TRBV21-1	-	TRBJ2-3	CASSPRPGQNTDTQYF
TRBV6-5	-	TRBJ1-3	CASSYSSLSGNTIYF
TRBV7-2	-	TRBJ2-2	CASSLDYLETGELFF
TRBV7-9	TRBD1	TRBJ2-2	CASSPTGYTGELFF
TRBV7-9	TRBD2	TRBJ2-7	CASTSSGGYEQYF
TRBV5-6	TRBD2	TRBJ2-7	CASRGLAVYEQYF
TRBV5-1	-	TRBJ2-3	CASREDRVIQGTDTQYF
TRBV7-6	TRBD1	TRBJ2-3	CASSGTGQPVDTQYF
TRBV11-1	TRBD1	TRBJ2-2	CASSGTGNTGELFF
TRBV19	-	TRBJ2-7	CASSIDLQGSYEQYF
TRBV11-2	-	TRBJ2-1	CASSMDGRNEQFF
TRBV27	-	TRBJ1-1	CAGSLGNDGFDETEAFF
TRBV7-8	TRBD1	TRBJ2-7	CASSRDRAGEQYF
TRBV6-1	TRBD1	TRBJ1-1	CASSGDYRGRALNTEAFF
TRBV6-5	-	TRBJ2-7	CASSYTPSGYEQYF
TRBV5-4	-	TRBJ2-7	CASSSWLAYEQYF